This T cell receptor (beta chain) was sequenced for a study of shared clonotypes between healthy human individuals. The naive CD8 population came from CD45RO-negative cells selected for CCR7, without terminally differentiated effector memory CD45RA+ cells. Profiling relied on immunoSEQ multiplex PCR, and the TCRdb table lists in-frame clones only, not all of them. The table shows over 2 million clones, with approximately 94% occurring only once. CDR3 length: 16 amino acids. Germline CDR1 and CDR2: SGDLS and YYNGEE. V dropped 3 bases and J dropped 2 bases, with 14 bases sitting between them. The specimen was naive CD8+ T cells sorted from blood. The receptor was derived from a man younger than 35 in good health. The rearrangement links TRBV9 to TRBJ2-2; tentative D call: TRBD2 (6 bases). The CDR3 reads CASSGLGGPNTGELFF. Here the CDR3 DNA reads TGTGCCAGCAGCGGTTTAGGAGGGCCCAACACCGGGGAGCTGTTTTTT.